The sequence of this T cell receptor beta chain was determined in a study of blood T cell repertoires in COVID-19. Study details: Researchers got acute and convalescent COVID-19 samples from the United States, Italy and Spain.

V lost 5 bases and J lost 5; bases outside the gene matches: 12. The germline V gene has CDR1 MDHEN and CDR2 SYDVKM. This CDR3 contains 17 residues. This clone was observed once. Enrollees, about 18 to 89 years old, lived in approximately 24 US areas. All recovered Cohort 3 donors got two negative PCRs, got clearance, or saw symptom resolution. Sequencing was performed with immunoSEQ multiplex PCR; in TCRdb, only in-frame clones are kept and a portion is missing. Here the sample spans more than 200,000 clones, 90% to 95% being singletons. The TCR comes from a young woman who had recovered from COVID-19. Material for sequencing was PBMCs or T cells enriched from blood (not recorded which). This chain joins TRBV28 and TRBJ2-3; TRBD2 matches 11 bases. In DNA form, the CDR3 reads TGTGCCAGCAGTCCCTTTGCTAGCGGGAGGTGGAAAGATACGCAGTATTTT. Its translation is CASSPFASGRWKDTQYF.